The rows below give T cell receptor beta chains drawn from one sample of a study of early T cells in non-severe SARS-CoV-2 infection. MiXCR, run by TCRdb on the 5' RACE reads, gives a single entry per CDR3 protein. The table records 55,000 or so distinct CDR3 sequences, around 7% of them present only once. The sequences come from whole blood, collected at baseline. All receptors derive from an adult who was a healthcare worker with PCR-confirmed SARS-CoV-2 infection or an uninfected control (not recorded which). Each CDR3 is given with its conserved first and last residue. Fields, in order: J gene, clone size, V gene, D gene, CDR3 DNA, CDR3 protein. The D gene is left open where the match is weak. Clone size is given for some rows only: seen once, a few or many times, or a class if the clone is expanded.

>TRBJ1-4|NA|TRBV24-1|NA
TGTGCCACCAGTGACAATGGACCGAAAGCACGTGAAAAACTGTTTTTT
CATSDNGPKAREKLFF
>TRBJ1-3|few|TRBV27|NA
TGTGCCAGCAGTGGGCCCTTTTCAGGGTCTGGAAACACCATATATTTT
CASSGPFSGSGNTIYF
>TRBJ1-1|many|TRBV20-1|NA
TGCAGTGCTTGCGCAACCATCAACACTGAAGCTTTCTTT
CSACATINTEAFF
>TRBJ2-4|NA|TRBV6-2/TRBV6-3|NA
TGTGCCAGCAGTGATCCAGGGGCAACGGCCAAAAACATTCAGTACTTC
CASSDPGATAKNIQYF
>TRBJ2-5|few|TRBV7-2|TRBD2
TGTGCCAGCACCGGGACTAGCGGGGGGGCAGAGACCCAGTACTTC
CASTGTSGGAETQYF
>TRBJ1-1|many|TRBV7-9|NA
TGTGCCAGCAGCTATCTAACAGGGAACACTGAAGCTTTCTTT
CASSYLTGNTEAFF
>TRBJ2-7|many|TRBV7-2|TRBD1
TGTGCCAGCAGCGCCTGGGGACAGGCGTCCTACGAGCAGTACTTC
CASSAWGQASYEQYF
>TRBJ1-2|NA|TRBV4-3|NA
TGCGCCAGCAGCCAGGATTACAGGGTGAGAATTAGGGTCTATGGCTACACCTTC
CASSQDYRVRIRVYGYTF
>TRBJ1-6|NA|TRBV5-4|NA
TGTGCCAGCAGCCCAGACCTATTCGCACCCCTCCACTTT
CASSPDLFAPLHF
>TRBJ2-7|NA|TRBV4-1|TRBD1
TGCGCCAGCAGCCGTGCCCGGGACAGGGGACGACTGTACTTC
CASSRARDRGRLYF
>TRBJ2-1|many|TRBV29-1|NA
TGCAGCGTTGACGAGGGGGGAGGGAGTAATGAGCAGTTCTTC
CSVDEGGGSNEQFF
>TRBJ2-2|many|TRBV19|TRBD1
TGTGCCAGTAGTCCATACAGGGGCGGGGAGCTGTTTTTT
CASSPYRGGELFF
>TRBJ2-2|few|TRBV28|NA
NA
CASILGDTGELFF
>TRBJ1-1|NA|TRBV7-2|NA
TGTGCCAGCAGCTTAGCGTCGGAAACTGAAGCTTTCTTT
CASSLASETEAFF
>TRBJ1-2|many|TRBV6-6|NA
TGTGCCAGCAGTTACTCCCCCCTCCGCGGGGGGTCTGATGGCTACACCTTC
CASSYSPLRGGSDGYTF
>TRBJ1-5|few|TRBV21-1|NA
TGTGCCAGCAGCAAAGTGCGGGGTAAGGATAGCAATCAGCCCCAGCATTTT
CASSKVRGKDSNQPQHF
>TRBJ2-6|NA|TRBV28|TRBD1
TGTGCCAGCAGTTTCCGGGACAGGGGCCCTGGGGCCAACGTCCTGACTTTC
CASSFRDRGPGANVLTF
>TRBJ2-3|few|TRBV18|NA
TGTGCCAGCTCACCAAGGGTTTTGGTAGCCGCCCCCACAGATACGCAGTATTTT
CASSPRVLVAAPTDTQYF
>TRBJ1-2|many|TRBV27|TRBD1
TGTGCCAGCAGTCTAGCTCAGGGGGCGGTCCTCGGCTACACCTTC
CASSLAQGAVLGYTF
>TRBJ1-2|few|TRBV28|NA
TGTGCCAGCAGTTTGAAAGTTTATTATGGCTACACCTTC
CASSLKVYYGYTF
>TRBJ1-3|NA|TRBV20-1|TRBD1
TGCAGTGCGGATAACAGGGGTCTTGGAAACACCATATATTTT
CSADNRGLGNTIYF
>TRBJ2-1|many|TRBV11-2|NA
TGTGCCAGCAGCTTATTTACATCGAGCTCCTACAATGAGCAGTTCTTC
CASSLFTSSSYNEQFF
>TRBJ2-1|many|TRBV24-1|NA
TGTGCCACCAGTGTCTCCGGGACTTCGTACCGCAATGAGCAGTTCTTC
CATSVSGTSYRNEQFF
>TRBJ2-5|many|TRBV4-3|TRBD1
TGCGCCAGCAGCCAAGAGGGGGGACAGGGGTTAGGTCCTACGACCCAGTACTTC
CASSQEGGQGLGPTTQYF
>TRBJ1-6|many|TRBV6-2/TRBV6-3|TRBD1
TGTGCCAGCGTCGGGACAGGGGCCTCACCCCTCCACTTT
CASVGTGASPLHF
>TRBJ1-3|few|TRBV18|NA
TGTGCCAGCTCGCCCGGACGGATTCTCTCTGGAAACACCATATATTTT
CASSPGRILSGNTIYF
>TRBJ1-1|NA|TRBV7-3|NA
TGTGCCAGCAGCTTCGACGTTAGGGGTGAAGCTTTCTTT
CASSFDVRGEAFF
>TRBJ2-7|NA|TRBV10-1|NA
TGCGCCAGCAGTGAAGGAGCAGGGGCCCCCTACGAGCAGTACTTC
CASSEGAGAPYEQYF
>TRBJ2-3|many|TRBV24-1|TRBD2
TGTGCCACCAGTGAAGTAGCGGGGGGGGCCGGTGATACGCAGTATTTT
CATSEVAGGAGDTQYF
>TRBJ2-7|few|TRBV3-1|NA
TGTGCCAGCAGGTTACAGCCAGGGGAGCAGTACTTC
CASRLQPGEQYF
>TRBJ1-3|NA|TRBV5-5|NA
TGTGCCAGCAGCTTTCCGGGACTAGCTGGAAACACCATATATTTT
CASSFPGLAGNTIYF
>TRBJ1-1|many|TRBV2|NA
TGTGCCAGCACCTACAGGGTGAACACTGAAGCTTTCTTT
CASTYRVNTEAFF